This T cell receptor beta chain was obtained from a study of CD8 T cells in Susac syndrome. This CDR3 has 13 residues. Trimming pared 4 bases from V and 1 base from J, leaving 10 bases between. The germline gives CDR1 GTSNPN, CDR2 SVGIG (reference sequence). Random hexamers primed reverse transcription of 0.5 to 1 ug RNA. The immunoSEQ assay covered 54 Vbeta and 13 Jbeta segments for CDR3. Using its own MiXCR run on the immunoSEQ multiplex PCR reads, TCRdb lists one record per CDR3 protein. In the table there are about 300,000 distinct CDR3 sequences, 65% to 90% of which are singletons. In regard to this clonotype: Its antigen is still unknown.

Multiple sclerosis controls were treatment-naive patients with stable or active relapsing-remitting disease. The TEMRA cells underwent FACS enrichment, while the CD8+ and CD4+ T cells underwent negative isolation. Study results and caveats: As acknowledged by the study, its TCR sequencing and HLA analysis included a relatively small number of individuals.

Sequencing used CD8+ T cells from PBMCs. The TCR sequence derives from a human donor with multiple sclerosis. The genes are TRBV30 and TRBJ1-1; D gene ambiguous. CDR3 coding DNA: TGTGCCTGGAAATCGGGATCGAACACTGAAGCTTTCTTT. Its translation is CAWKSGSNTEAFF. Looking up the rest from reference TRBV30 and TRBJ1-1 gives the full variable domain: SQTIHQWPATLVQPVGSPLSLECTVEGTSNPNLYWYRQAAGRGLQLLFYSVGIGQISSEVPQNLSASRPQDRQFILSSKKLLLSDSGFYLCAWKSGSNTEAFFGQGTRLTVV.